This T cell receptor beta chain came from a study of blood T cell repertoires in COVID-19. Per the original data handling: The assay estimated nucleated cells by amplifying reference gene primers. TCRdb keeps only in-frame clones here, not all; method: immunoSEQ multiplex PCR. V and J calls and clone size are as listed in that table; D and trimming were resolved from the DNA. The data contain 250,000 to 350,000 clones, approximately 89% of them singletons. The CDR3 totals 16 residues. V shed 0 bases and J 2 bases; nucleotides not matched to a gene: 6. CDR1 is SGHRS, CDR2 YFSETQ, per germline. The sequenced sample consisted of peripheral blood. This clonotype was obtained from a woman aged 55-69 years with acute or convalescent COVID-19. This chain connects TRBV5-1 to TRBJ1-2, with 8 bases fitting TRBD1. The CDR3 nucleotides read TGCGCCAGCAGCTTGGGGACAGGGAACAAAAACTATGGCTACACCTTC. Translating it yields CASSLGTGNKNYGYTF.